The rows below give T cell receptor beta chains drawn from one sample of a study of blood T cell repertoires in COVID-19. Libraries were prepared by immunoSEQ multiplex PCR; TCRdb keeps only in-frame clonotypes and omits some of them. The sample includes almost 250,000 clones, around 89% of them seen just once. The sequencing input was PBMCs or T cells enriched from blood (not recorded which). The origin of the receptors is a woman aged 25-40 years who had recovered from COVID-19. The CDR3 runs from the conserved cysteine through the conserved F or W. A clone size is listed for some rows: how often the clone was seen (once, few, many), or a class if it is expanded.

J	V	size	CDR3
TRBJ1-4	TRBV6-6	.	CASSSQASTNEKLFF
TRBJ1-1	TRBV7-9	.	CASSPGRRRGTEAFF
TRBJ2-7	TRBV28	.	CASSLKWAGLLKSYEQYF
TRBJ2-3	TRBV9	.	CASSAYGVQSTDTQYF
TRBJ2-3	TRBV9	.	CASSTVDIVTDTQYF
TRBJ1-2	TRBV7-2	.	CASSGQGPKGYTF
TRBJ1-2	TRBV3-1/TRBV3-2	.	CASSQVFVAGGGYTF
TRBJ2-7	TRBV20-1	.	CSASPGLSADEQYF
TRBJ2-5	TRBV5-1	once	CASSLVQGATKTQYF
TRBJ2-2	TRBV28	.	CASRPLGTGGTGELFF
TRBJ2-2	TRBV25-1	.	CASLAGTGGTGELFF
TRBJ2-1	TRBV19	.	CATGSPGSYNEQFF
TRBJ2-1	TRBV6-1	.	CASSEEIAGGGNNEQFF
TRBJ1-1	TRBV6-5	.	CASSHNRGTEAFF
TRBJ1-2	TRBV6-2/TRBV6-3	.	CASSYLGRPGYTF
TRBJ2-1	TRBV6-2/TRBV6-3	.	CASSSRGGLAGDIEQFF
TRBJ1-5	TRBV28	.	CASSLWGGRRNQPQHF
TRBJ1-5	TRBV19	.	CASTRPGYSNQPQHF
TRBJ2-3	TRBV10-3	.	CAIRLSGRLTDTQYF
TRBJ2-7	TRBV7-2	once	CASSRQLTYEQYF
TRBJ1-2	TRBV6-6	.	CASSVAATAHYGYTF
TRBJ2-7	TRBV6-2/TRBV6-3	few	CASSWGTGPYEQYF
TRBJ2-1	TRBV28	.	CASSPVSGNEQFF
TRBJ1-1	TRBV19	.	CASTKSGTGATRNTEAFF
TRBJ1-4	TRBV4-1	.	CASSPSATNEKLFF
TRBJ2-1	TRBV27	.	CASSTPTRSSYNEQFF
TRBJ1-6	TRBV9	once	CASSDGRGLRSSPLHF
TRBJ1-5	TRBV3-1/TRBV3-2	once	CASSQDEGQPQHF
TRBJ2-1	TRBV18	.	CASSPASSGRPTNEQFF
TRBJ2-5	TRBV5-4	.	CASSLRRQGESYRETQYF
TRBJ1-1	TRBV7-3	.	CASSPQQGREAFF
TRBJ2-1	TRBV29-1	.	CSVARTGSGEQFF
TRBJ1-1	TRBV28	.	CASSLGQENTEAFF
TRBJ1-5	TRBV30	.	CAWSSGETGNQPQHF
TRBJ1-1	TRBV28	.	CASSTFRGPYTEAFF
TRBJ2-7	TRBV7-9	.	CASSHPSQGYEQYF
TRBJ2-5	TRBV19	.	CASSSSGVSETQYF
TRBJ2-2	TRBV11-3	.	CASSLGRVMNTGELFF
TRBJ2-1	TRBV9	.	CASSSRLVDEQFF
TRBJ2-1	TRBV4-1	.	CASSQTDEQFF
TRBJ2-7	TRBV20-1	.	CSARRDYEQYF
TRBJ1-2	TRBV28	.	CASSSTTVNYGYTF
TRBJ1-1	TRBV6-2/TRBV6-3	.	CASSWGRSNTEAFF
TRBJ2-1	TRBV11-2	.	CASSSLWGPSGRAGEQFF
TRBJ1-5	TRBV3-1/TRBV3-2	.	CASSDSSNRYSNQPQHF
TRBJ2-7	TRBV28	.	CASKLAGGNYEQYF
TRBJ1-3	TRBV6-2/TRBV6-3	few	CASSSIGTVSGNTIYF
TRBJ1-2	TRBV4-2	.	CASSQAATSNYGYTF
TRBJ2-7	TRBV7-2	.	CASSRGQGAREQYF
TRBJ1-5	TRBV7-9	.	CASSYMDRGLTYPNQPQHF
TRBJ1-3	TRBV28	.	CASSLRQVSGNTIYF
TRBJ2-7	TRBV18	.	CASSPQSDGEQYF
TRBJ1-1	TRBV7-6	.	CASSPRGDWTEAFF
TRBJ2-1	TRBV27	.	CASSVPWTSSSYNEQFF